This T cell receptor (beta chain) was identified during a study of metastatic and nonmetastatic thyroid tumors. Each patient went into thyroid surgery without having received any treatment. CDR1 MGHRA and CDR2 YSYEKL come from the germline V gene. The CDR3 has 19 amino acids. V gave up 0 bases and J gave up 7 bases; unmatched junction bases: 14. This clone has a count of ten or more. Distinct nucleotide sequences in the sample also encode this CDR3. Original data processing: A classifier of distant metastasis in papillary thyroid cancer was built from CDR3 differences (across clinicopathological groups). TCRdb re-called the PCR reads with MiXCR. The V and J calls were not made by the authors but by TCRdb's processing. This table holds roughly 40,000 clones, 9% to 13% found once.

Material: blood. This rearrangement joins TRBV4-1 to TRBJ2-2; the match to TRBD1 covers 10 bases. The sequence was obtained from a male donor with papillary thyroid cancer or a benign thyroid nodule (not recorded which). Some clones in this sample may be carry-over from other donors' samples. CDR3 in DNA: TGCGCCAGCAGCCAAGAGATAGGCAGGACAGGGGGTCATGGCGGGGAGCTGTTTTTT. Its protein is CASSQEIGRTGGHGGELFF.